A selection of T cell receptor beta chains follows, all from one sample in a study of blood T cell repertoires in COVID-19. Repertoires were generated with immunoSEQ multiplex PCR, while TCRdb's copy carries only in-frame clones and drops some. Seen here are roughly 260,000 clones, roughly four fifths observed once, and the top ten hold 3% to 4.5%. Sequenced input: PBMCs or T cells enriched from blood (not recorded which). These receptors were collected from a woman between 40 and 55 years old who had been exposed to COVID-19. Both conserved end residues are part of each CDR3. D genes are given only for firm matches. Only part of the rows carry a size: once, few, many, or a class if the clone is expanded.

clone_size: NA
v_call: TRBV5-6
j_call: TRBJ1-5
d_call: TRBD1
cdr3_aa: CASSVGTGDQPQHF
cdr3_nt: TGTGCCAGCAGCGTAGGGACAGGGGACCAGCCCCAGCATTTT

clone_size: NA
v_call: TRBV10-2
j_call: TRBJ1-3
d_call: NA
cdr3_aa: CASSPERGTIYF
cdr3_nt: TGCGCCAGCTCCCCCGAAAGGGGGACCATATATTTT

clone_size: NA
v_call: TRBV27
j_call: TRBJ2-1
d_call: NA
cdr3_aa: CASSSQGLPEQFF
cdr3_nt: TGTGCCAGCAGTTCCCAGGGCCTCCCTGAGCAGTTCTTC

clone_size: NA
v_call: TRBV19
j_call: TRBJ2-4
d_call: TRBD1
cdr3_aa: CASSMTGPLSIQYF
cdr3_nt: TGTGCCAGTAGTATGACAGGGCCATTGAGCATTCAGTACTTC

clone_size: NA
v_call: TRBV5-1
j_call: TRBJ2-2
d_call: NA
cdr3_aa: CASSSNSGNTGELFF
cdr3_nt: TGCGCCAGCAGCTCCAACAGCGGGAACACCGGGGAGCTGTTTTTT

clone_size: once
v_call: TRBV5-1
j_call: TRBJ2-5
d_call: TRBD1
cdr3_aa: CASSTDRTSQYF
cdr3_nt: TGCGCCAGCAGCACGGACAGGACGAGCCAGTACTTC

clone_size: NA
v_call: TRBV11-1
j_call: TRBJ1-1
d_call: NA
cdr3_aa: CASSLGGVNTEAFF
cdr3_nt: TGTGCCAGCAGCTTAGGCGGGGTGAACACTGAAGCTTTCTTT

clone_size: NA
v_call: TRBV28
j_call: TRBJ1-2
d_call: TRBD1
cdr3_aa: CASSEQGAVNYGYTF
cdr3_nt: TGTGCCAGCAGCGAGCAGGGGGCAGTTAACTATGGCTACACCTTC

clone_size: NA
v_call: TRBV9
j_call: TRBJ1-5
d_call: TRBD1
cdr3_aa: CASSVEDRVGQPQHF
cdr3_nt: TGTGCCAGCAGCGTGGAAGACAGGGTGGGCCAGCCCCAGCATTTT

clone_size: NA
v_call: TRBV27
j_call: TRBJ1-2
d_call: TRBD1
cdr3_aa: CASSLWTGVGYGYTF
cdr3_nt: TGTGCCAGCAGTTTATGGACAGGGGTTGGTTATGGCTACACCTTC

clone_size: few
v_call: TRBV28
j_call: TRBJ1-2
d_call: TRBD1
cdr3_aa: CASRVQGAGYGYTF
cdr3_nt: TGTGCCAGCAGGGTCCAGGGGGCAGGGTATGGCTACACCTTC

clone_size: NA
v_call: TRBV2
j_call: TRBJ1-5
d_call: NA
cdr3_aa: CASRGGGAQPQHF
cdr3_nt: TGTGCCAGCAGAGGGGGGGGTGCGCAGCCCCAGCATTTT

clone_size: NA
v_call: TRBV6-5
j_call: TRBJ2-1
d_call: TRBD1
cdr3_aa: CASSIDNRGTGEFF
cdr3_nt: TGTGCCAGCAGCATCGACAACCGGGGGACAGGGGAGTTCTTC

clone_size: NA
v_call: TRBV19
j_call: TRBJ1-1
d_call: NA
cdr3_aa: CASSMQGGGDGEAFF
cdr3_nt: TGTGCCAGTAGTATGCAGGGTGGGGGGGATGGTGAAGCTTTCTTT

clone_size: once
v_call: TRBV7-2
j_call: TRBJ2-3
d_call: NA
cdr3_aa: CASSRGTSSTDTQYF
cdr3_nt: TGTGCCAGCAGCCGCGGCACTTCTAGCACAGATACGCAGTATTTT

clone_size: NA
v_call: TRBV5-1
j_call: TRBJ2-5
d_call: NA
cdr3_aa: CASTEGVLETQYF
cdr3_nt: TGCGCCAGCACTGAGGGGGTCTTAGAGACCCAGTACTTC

clone_size: NA
v_call: TRBV7-9
j_call: TRBJ1-2
d_call: NA
cdr3_aa: CASRSTGVGYGYTF
cdr3_nt: TGTGCCAGCAGGTCGACGGGAGTCGGCTATGGCTACACCTTC

clone_size: once
v_call: TRBV7-2
j_call: TRBJ1-4
d_call: NA
cdr3_aa: CASSPPRTENEKLFF
cdr3_nt: TGTGCCAGCAGCCCCCCCAGGACAGAAAATGAAAAACTGTTTTTT

clone_size: NA
v_call: TRBV14
j_call: TRBJ2-3
d_call: NA
cdr3_aa: CASSLGGADTQYF
cdr3_nt: TGTGCCAGCAGCCTAGGCGGGGCAGATACGCAGTATTTT

clone_size: NA
v_call: TRBV4-2
j_call: TRBJ1-4
d_call: NA
cdr3_aa: CASSQVYWGGALDRSNEKLFF
cdr3_nt: TGTGCCAGCAGCCAAGTCTATTGGGGGGGGGCCCTAGATCGCTCTAATGAAAAACTGTTTTTT

clone_size: NA
v_call: TRBV12-3/TRBV12-4
j_call: TRBJ1-1
d_call: TRBD1
cdr3_aa: CASSRTGGGKAFF
cdr3_nt: TGTGCCAGCAGTCGGACAGGGGGAGGAAAAGCTTTCTTT

clone_size: NA
v_call: TRBV6-6
j_call: TRBJ2-1
d_call: TRBD2
cdr3_aa: CASSRRTSGSYNEQFF
cdr3_nt: TGTGCCAGCAGTCGAAGAACTAGCGGGTCCTACAATGAGCAGTTCTTC

clone_size: once
v_call: TRBV13
j_call: TRBJ2-3
d_call: NA
cdr3_aa: CASSISTGRTDTQYF
cdr3_nt: TGTGCCAGCAGCATAAGCACAGGGCGCACAGATACGCAGTATTTT

clone_size: NA
v_call: TRBV19
j_call: TRBJ1-2
d_call: TRBD1
cdr3_aa: CASSDRGVDYGYTF
cdr3_nt: TGTGCCAGTAGCGACAGGGGGGTAGACTATGGCTACACCTTC

clone_size: NA
v_call: TRBV28
j_call: TRBJ2-5
d_call: TRBD1
cdr3_aa: CASRTGGRETQYF
cdr3_nt: TGTGCCAGCAGGACAGGGGGCCGTGAGACCCAGTACTTC

clone_size: NA
v_call: TRBV5-1
j_call: TRBJ1-2
d_call: NA
cdr3_aa: CASSSLRKGINYGYTF
cdr3_nt: TGCGCCAGCAGCTCGCTGAGGAAGGGGATCAACTATGGCTACACCTTC

clone_size: once
v_call: TRBV11-1
j_call: TRBJ2-3
d_call: NA
cdr3_aa: CASSPGLARGADTQYF
cdr3_nt: TGTGCCAGCAGCCCCGGTTTAGCCCGAGGCGCAGATACGCAGTATTTT

clone_size: NA
v_call: TRBV24-1
j_call: TRBJ2-1
d_call: NA
cdr3_aa: CATSDPSDILEQFF
cdr3_nt: TGTGCCACCAGTGATCCGTCGGACATTTTGGAGCAGTTCTTC

clone_size: few
v_call: TRBV7-3
j_call: TRBJ2-1
d_call: TRBD2
cdr3_aa: CASSLTSGGNEQFF
cdr3_nt: TGTGCCAGCAGCTTAACCTCGGGGGGGAATGAGCAGTTCTTC

clone_size: NA
v_call: TRBV4-1
j_call: TRBJ1-4
d_call: NA
cdr3_aa: CASSQSKTPTNEKLFF
cdr3_nt: TGCGCCAGCAGCCAGTCCAAGACACCTACTAATGAAAAACTGTTTTTT

clone_size: NA
v_call: TRBV19
j_call: TRBJ1-2
d_call: TRBD1
cdr3_aa: CASSIPGTGGGYGYTF
cdr3_nt: TGTGCCAGTAGTATCCCCGGGACAGGGGGCGGCTATGGCTACACCTTC

clone_size: NA
v_call: TRBV5-4
j_call: TRBJ2-7
d_call: TRBD1
cdr3_aa: CASSAPGQATYEQYF
cdr3_nt: TGTGCCAGCAGCGCACCGGGACAGGCGACCTACGAGCAGTACTTC

clone_size: NA
v_call: TRBV7-3
j_call: TRBJ2-2
d_call: TRBD2
cdr3_aa: CASSLAGANTGELFF
cdr3_nt: TGTGCCAGCAGCTTAGCGGGGGCGAACACCGGGGAGCTGTTTTTT

clone_size: NA
v_call: TRBV5-1
j_call: TRBJ2-2
d_call: NA
cdr3_aa: CASSLDSGELFF
cdr3_nt: TGCGCCAGCAGCTTGGACTCCGGGGAGCTGTTTTTT

clone_size: NA
v_call: TRBV2
j_call: TRBJ2-5
d_call: TRBD2
cdr3_aa: CASGGSDGLGRETQYF
cdr3_nt: TGTGCCAGCGGGGGGTCGGATGGACTAGGTAGAGAGACCCAGTACTTC

clone_size: NA
v_call: TRBV23-1
j_call: TRBJ2-3
d_call: TRBD2
cdr3_aa: CASSQSPGLAGASTSTDTQYF
cdr3_nt: TGCGCCAGCAGTCAATCCCCCGGACTAGCGGGGGCCTCAACTAGCACAGATACGCAGTATTTT

clone_size: few
v_call: TRBV5-4
j_call: TRBJ2-3
d_call: TRBD2
cdr3_aa: CASSTGTSEDTQYF
cdr3_nt: TGTGCCAGCAGCACCGGGACTAGCGAAGATACGCAGTATTTT